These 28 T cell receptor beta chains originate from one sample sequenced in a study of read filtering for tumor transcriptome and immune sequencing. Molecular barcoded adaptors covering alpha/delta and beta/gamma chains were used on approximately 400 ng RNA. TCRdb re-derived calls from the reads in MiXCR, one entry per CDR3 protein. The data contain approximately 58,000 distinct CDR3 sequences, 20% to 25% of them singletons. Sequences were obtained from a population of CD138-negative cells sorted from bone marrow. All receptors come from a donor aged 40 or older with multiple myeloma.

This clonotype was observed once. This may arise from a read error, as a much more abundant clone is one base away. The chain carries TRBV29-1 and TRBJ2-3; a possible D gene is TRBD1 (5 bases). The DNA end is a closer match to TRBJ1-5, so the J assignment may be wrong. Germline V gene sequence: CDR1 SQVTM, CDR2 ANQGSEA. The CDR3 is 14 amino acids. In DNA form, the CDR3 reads TGCAGCGTTGATCAGGGACTAGCGCCAGATACGCAGCATTTT. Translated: CSVDQGLAPDTQHF.

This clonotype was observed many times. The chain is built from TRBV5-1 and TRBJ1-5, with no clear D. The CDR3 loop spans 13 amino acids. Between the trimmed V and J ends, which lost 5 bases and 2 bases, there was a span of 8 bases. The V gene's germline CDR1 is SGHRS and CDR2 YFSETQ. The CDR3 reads CASRTDRNQPQHF. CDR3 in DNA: TGCGCCAGCAGGACGGACCGCAATCAGCCCCAGCATTTT.

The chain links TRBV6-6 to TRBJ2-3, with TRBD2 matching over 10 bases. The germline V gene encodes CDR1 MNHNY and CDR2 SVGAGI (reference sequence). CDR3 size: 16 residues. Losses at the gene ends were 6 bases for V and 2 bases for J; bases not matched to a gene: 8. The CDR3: CASSLLAGLVTDTQYF. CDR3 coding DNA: TGTGCCAGCAGCCTACTAGCGGGATTAGTCACAGATACGCAGTATTTT.

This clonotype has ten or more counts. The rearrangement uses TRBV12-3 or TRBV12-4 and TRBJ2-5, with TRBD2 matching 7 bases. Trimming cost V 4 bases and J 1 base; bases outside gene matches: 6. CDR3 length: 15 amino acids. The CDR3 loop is CASSSRDYLQETQYF. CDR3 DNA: TGTGCCAGCAGTTCGCGGGACTACCTCCAAGAGACCCAGTACTTC.

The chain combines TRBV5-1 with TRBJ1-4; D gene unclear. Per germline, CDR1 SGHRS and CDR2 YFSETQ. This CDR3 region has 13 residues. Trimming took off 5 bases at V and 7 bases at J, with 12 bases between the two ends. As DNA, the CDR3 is TGCGCCAGCAGGCCTGAATTGGTTGAAAAACTGTTTTTT. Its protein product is CASRPELVEKLFF.

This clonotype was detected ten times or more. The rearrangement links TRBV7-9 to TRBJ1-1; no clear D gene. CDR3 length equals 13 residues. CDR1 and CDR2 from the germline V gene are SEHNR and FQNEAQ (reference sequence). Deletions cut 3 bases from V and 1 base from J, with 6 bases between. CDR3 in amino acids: CASSLGQNTEAFF. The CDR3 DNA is TGTGCCAGCAGCTTGGGTCAGAACACTGAAGCTTTCTTT.

DNA of the CDR3: TGCGCCAGCAGCTTACGGGAAGGTCGGGAGACCCAGTACTTC. Translated, it gives CASSLREGRETQYF. The rearrangement joins TRBV5-1 to TRBJ2-5, with D possibly TRBD2 on 5 matching bases. The CDR3 totals 14 residues. V lost 2 bases, J lost 5 bases, and 13 bases lay in between. CDR1 is SGHRS and CDR2 is YFSETQ in the germline V gene.

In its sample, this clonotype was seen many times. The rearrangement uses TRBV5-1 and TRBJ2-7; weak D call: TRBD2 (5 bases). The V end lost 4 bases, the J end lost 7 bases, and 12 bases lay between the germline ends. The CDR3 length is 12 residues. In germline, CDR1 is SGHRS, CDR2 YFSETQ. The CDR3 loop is CASSGEGDEQYF. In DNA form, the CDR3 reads TGCGCCAGCAGCGGCGAGGGAGATGAGCAGTACTTC.

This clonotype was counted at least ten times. The chain's CDR3 is CASSPETGDGYTF. CDR3 nucleotides: TGCGCCAGCAGCCCGGAGACAGGGGATGGCTACACCTTC. The rearrangement joins TRBV4-1 to TRBJ1-2; the match to TRBD1 covers 8 bases. CDR1 is MGHRA, CDR2 YSYEKL, per germline. The CDR3 has 13 amino acids. Trimming took 4 bases from V and 6 from J; bases not matched to a gene: 4.

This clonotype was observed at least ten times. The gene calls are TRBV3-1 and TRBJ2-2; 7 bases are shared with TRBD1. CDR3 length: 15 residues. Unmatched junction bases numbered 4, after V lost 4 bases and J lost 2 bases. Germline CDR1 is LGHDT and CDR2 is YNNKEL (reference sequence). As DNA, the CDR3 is TGTGCCAGCAGCCGACAGGGAGTCAACACCGGGGAGCTGTTTTTT. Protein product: CASSRQGVNTGELFF.

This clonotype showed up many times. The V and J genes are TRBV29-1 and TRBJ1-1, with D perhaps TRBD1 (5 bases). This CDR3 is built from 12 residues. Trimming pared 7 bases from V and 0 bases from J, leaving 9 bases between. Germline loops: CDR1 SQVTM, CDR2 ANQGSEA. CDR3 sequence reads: CSAQGVNTEAFF. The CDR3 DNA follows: TGCAGCGCCCAGGGAGTGAACACTGAAGCTTTCTTT.

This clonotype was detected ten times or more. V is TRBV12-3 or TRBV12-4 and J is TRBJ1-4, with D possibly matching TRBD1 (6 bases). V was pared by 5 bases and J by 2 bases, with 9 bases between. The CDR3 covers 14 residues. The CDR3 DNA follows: TGTGCCAGCAGTCCCGGACAGACTAATGAAAAACTGTTTTTT. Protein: CASSPGQTNEKLFF.

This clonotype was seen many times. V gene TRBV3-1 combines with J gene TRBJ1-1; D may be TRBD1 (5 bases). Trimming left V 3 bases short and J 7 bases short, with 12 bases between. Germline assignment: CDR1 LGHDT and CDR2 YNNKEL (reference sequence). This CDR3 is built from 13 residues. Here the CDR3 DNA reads TGTGCCAGCAGCCAGACGTGGGGGATTGAAGCTTTCTTT. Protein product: CASSQTWGIEAFF.

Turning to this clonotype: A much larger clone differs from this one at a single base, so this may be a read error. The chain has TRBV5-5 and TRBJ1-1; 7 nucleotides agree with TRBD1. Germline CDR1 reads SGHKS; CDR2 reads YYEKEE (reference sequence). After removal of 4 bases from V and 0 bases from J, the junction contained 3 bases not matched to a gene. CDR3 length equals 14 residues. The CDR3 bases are TGTGCCAGCAGCGAGGGACAGTTGAACACTGAAGCTTTCTTT. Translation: CASSEGQLNTEAFF.

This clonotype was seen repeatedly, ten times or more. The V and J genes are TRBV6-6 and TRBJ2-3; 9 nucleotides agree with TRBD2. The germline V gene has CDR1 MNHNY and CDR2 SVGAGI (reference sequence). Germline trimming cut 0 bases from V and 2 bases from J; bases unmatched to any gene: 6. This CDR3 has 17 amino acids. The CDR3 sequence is CASSYSTSGLYTDTQYF. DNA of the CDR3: TGTGCCAGCAGTTACTCGACTAGCGGACTTTACACAGATACGCAGTATTTT.

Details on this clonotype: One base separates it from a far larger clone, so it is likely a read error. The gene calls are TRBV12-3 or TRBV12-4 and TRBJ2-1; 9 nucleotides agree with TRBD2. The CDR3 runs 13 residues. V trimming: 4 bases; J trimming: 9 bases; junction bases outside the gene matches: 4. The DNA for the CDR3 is TGTGCCAGCAGTTCCGGGACTAGCAGTGAGCAGTTCTTC. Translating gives CASSSGTSSEQFF.

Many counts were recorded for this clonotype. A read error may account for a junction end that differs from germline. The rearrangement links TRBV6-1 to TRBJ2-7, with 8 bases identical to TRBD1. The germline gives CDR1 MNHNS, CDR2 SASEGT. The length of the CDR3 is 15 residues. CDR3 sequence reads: CASRSDRASGYEQHF. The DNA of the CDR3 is TGTGCCAGCAGGTCGGACAGGGCTTCGGGATACGAGCAGCACTTC.

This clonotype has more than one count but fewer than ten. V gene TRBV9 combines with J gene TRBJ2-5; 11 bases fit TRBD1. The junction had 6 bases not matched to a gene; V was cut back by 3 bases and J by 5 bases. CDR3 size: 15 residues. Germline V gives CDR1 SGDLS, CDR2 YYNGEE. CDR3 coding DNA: TGTGCCAGCAGCGGAGGACAGGGGGCCGGGGAGACCCAGTACTTC. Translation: CASSGGQGAGETQYF.

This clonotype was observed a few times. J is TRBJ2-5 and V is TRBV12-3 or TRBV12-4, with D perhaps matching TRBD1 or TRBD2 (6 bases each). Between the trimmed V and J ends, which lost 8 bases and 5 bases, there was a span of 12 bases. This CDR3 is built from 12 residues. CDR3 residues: CASGQGRETQYF. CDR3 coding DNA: TGTGCCAGCGGTCAGGGGAGGGAGACCCAGTACTTC.

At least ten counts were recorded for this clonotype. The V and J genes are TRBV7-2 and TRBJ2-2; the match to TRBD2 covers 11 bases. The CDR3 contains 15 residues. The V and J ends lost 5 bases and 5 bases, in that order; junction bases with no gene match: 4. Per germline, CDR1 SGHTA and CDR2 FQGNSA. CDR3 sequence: CASSPTSGETGELFF. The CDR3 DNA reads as TGTGCCAGCAGCCCGACTAGCGGGGAGACCGGGGAGCTGTTTTTT.

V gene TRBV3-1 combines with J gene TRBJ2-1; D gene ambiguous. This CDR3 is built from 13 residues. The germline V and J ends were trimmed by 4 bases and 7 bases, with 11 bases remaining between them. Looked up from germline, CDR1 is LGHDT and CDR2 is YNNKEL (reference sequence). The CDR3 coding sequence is TGTGCCAGCAGCCGTCTATTAGTTAATGAGCAGTTCTTC. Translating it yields CASSRLLVNEQFF.

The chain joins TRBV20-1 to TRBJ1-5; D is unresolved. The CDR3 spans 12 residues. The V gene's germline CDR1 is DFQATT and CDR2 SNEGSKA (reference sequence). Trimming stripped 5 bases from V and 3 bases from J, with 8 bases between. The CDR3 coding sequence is TGCAGTGCTGGAGTCCCCAATCAGCCCCAGCATTTT. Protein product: CSAGVPNQPQHF.

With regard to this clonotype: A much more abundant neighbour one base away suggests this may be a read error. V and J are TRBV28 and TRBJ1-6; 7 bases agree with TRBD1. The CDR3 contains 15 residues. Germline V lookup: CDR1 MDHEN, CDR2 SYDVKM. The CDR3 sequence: CASSLANRGVGPPHF. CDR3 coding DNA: TGTGCCAGCAGTTTGGCTAACAGGGGAGTTGGGCCCCCCCACTTT.

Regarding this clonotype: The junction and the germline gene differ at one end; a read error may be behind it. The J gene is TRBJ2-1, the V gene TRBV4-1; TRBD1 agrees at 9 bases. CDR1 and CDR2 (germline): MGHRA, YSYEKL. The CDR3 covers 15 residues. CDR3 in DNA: TGCGCCAGCAGCCAAGGCTACAGGGGGCAGAATGAGCAGTCCTTC. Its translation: CASSQGYRGQNEQSF.

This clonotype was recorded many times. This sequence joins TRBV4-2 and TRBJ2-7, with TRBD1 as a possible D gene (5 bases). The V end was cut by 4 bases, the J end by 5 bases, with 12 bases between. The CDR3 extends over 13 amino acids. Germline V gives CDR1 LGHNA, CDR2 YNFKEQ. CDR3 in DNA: TGTGCCAGCAGCCCCGGACACCGCAACGAGCAGTACTTC. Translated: CASSPGHRNEQYF.

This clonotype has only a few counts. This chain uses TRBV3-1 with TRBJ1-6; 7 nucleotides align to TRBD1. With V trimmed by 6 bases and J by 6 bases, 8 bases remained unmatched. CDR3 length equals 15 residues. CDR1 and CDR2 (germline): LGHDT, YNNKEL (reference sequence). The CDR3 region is CASRGTGTANSPLHF. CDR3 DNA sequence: TGTGCCAGCAGAGGGACCGGGACAGCTAATTCACCCCTCCACTTT.

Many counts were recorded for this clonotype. As DNA, the CDR3 is TGTGCCAGCAGCCCTCCGGCAGGGCCCCAAGAGACCCAGTACTTC. This codes for CASSPPAGPQETQYF. The chain is built from TRBV7-9 and TRBJ2-5; the D gene is possibly TRBD1 (5 bases). Trimming removed 5 bases from V and 1 base from J, with 14 bases in between. Germline V gene lookup returns CDR1 SEHNR and CDR2 FQNEAQ (reference sequence). The CDR3 is made up of 15 amino acids.

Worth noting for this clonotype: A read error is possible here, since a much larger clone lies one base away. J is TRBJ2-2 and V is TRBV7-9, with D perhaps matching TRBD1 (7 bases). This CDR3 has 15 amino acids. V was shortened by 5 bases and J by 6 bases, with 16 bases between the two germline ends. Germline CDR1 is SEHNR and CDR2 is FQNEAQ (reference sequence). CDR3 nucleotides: TGTGCCAGCAGCCTCGTCGGCAGGGGGGCCGGGGAGCTGTTTTTT. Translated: CASSLVGRGAGELFF.